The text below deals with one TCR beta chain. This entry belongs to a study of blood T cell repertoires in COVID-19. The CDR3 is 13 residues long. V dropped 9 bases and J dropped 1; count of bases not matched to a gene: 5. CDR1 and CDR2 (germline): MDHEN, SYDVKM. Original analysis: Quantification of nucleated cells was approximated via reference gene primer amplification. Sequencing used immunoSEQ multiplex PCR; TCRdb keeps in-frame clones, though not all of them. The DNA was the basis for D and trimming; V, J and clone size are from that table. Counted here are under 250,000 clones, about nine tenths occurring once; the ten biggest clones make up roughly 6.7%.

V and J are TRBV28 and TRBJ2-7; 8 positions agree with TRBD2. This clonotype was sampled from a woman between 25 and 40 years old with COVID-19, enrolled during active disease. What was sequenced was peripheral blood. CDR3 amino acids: CASCAGGSYEQYF. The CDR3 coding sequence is TGTGCCAGTTGTGCGGGGGGTTCCTACGAGCAGTACTTC.